A single sample gave rise to the 28 T cell receptor beta chains below, sequenced in a study of blood T cells in healthy people across ages. For the second PCR, which ran for 7 to 11 cycles, a sample-barcoded 5' primer and a J-beta primer mix were used. TCRdb called the 5' RACE reads again in MiXCR, with one record for every CDR3 protein. This sample has around 800,000 distinct CDR3 sequences, with around 50% found just once. The source material was blood. The receptors originated from a man at least 80 years old in good health.

The chain links TRBV28 to TRBJ2-5, with D unclear. The CDR3 is 11 amino acids. Germline V gene sequence: CDR1 MDHEN, CDR2 SYDVKM. The germline V and J ends were trimmed by 8 bases and 4 bases, with 8 bases remaining between them. The CDR3 here is CASWEGETQYF. The CDR3 DNA follows: TGTGCCAGCTGGGAAGGAGAGACCCAGTACTTC. The full variable domain, with the rest looked up from reference TRBV28 and TRBJ2-5, is DVKVTQSSRYLVKRTGEKVFLECVQDMDHENMFWYRQDPGLGLRLIYFSYDVKMKEKGDIPEGYSVSREKKERFSLILESASTNQTSMYLCASWEGETQYFGPGTRLLVL.

There are many counts of this clonotype. CDR3: CASSPTGTGRTDTQYF. Written as DNA, the CDR3 is TGTGCCAGCAGCCCGACCGGGACAGGGAGAACAGATACGCAGTATTTT. The chain employs TRBV7-2 and TRBJ2-3; 9 positions match TRBD1. CDR3 size: 16 residues. CDR1 and CDR2 (germline): SGHTA, FQGNSA. V lost 5 bases and J lost 3; bases outside the gene matches: 9.

The chain carries TRBV9 and TRBJ2-5, with TRBD2 identical over 8 bases. The CDR3 sequence is 14 residues long. The V and J ends lost 3 bases and 3 bases, in that order; junction bases with no gene match: 4. Germline V gene data show CDR1 as SGDLS and CDR2 as YYNGEE. The CDR3 loop is CASSARGGEETQYF. For the CDR3, the DNA is TGTGCCAGCAGCGCCCGGGGGGGCGAAGAGACCCAGTACTTC.

About this clonotype itself: It may be a read error: a sequence one base away is much more abundant. This rearrangement joins TRBV29-1 to TRBJ2-1; D is undetermined. Germline V CDR1 and CDR2: SQVTM, ANQGSEA. V gave up 3 bases and J gave up 0 bases, with 12 bases separating them. CDR3 length equals 15 residues. This CDR3 is CSVDLLFSSYNEQFF. CDR3 in DNA: TGCAGCGTTGACCTTCTGTTTAGCTCCTACAATGAGCAGTTCTTC.

The chain combines TRBV6-5 with TRBJ2-2; D not resolved. This CDR3 comprises 14 residues. In germline, CDR1 is MNHEY, CDR2 SVGAGI. V was pared by 6 bases and J by 6 bases, with 14 bases between. The CDR3 nucleotides read TGTGCCAGCAGGTCGTCACAAGTCGCCGGGGAGCTGTTTTTT. Protein product: CASRSSQVAGELFF.

This clonotype appeared a few times. This chain links TRBV7-8 with TRBJ2-5; unclear D gene. CDR1 and CDR2 from the germline V gene are SGHVS and FQNEAQ. V dropped 5 bases and J dropped 5 bases, with 18 bases sitting between them. The CDR3 sequence is 15 residues long. This chain's CDR3 is CASSKTDGGVETQYF. In DNA, the CDR3 is TGTGCCAGCAGCAAAACGGACGGTGGGGTGGAGACCCAGTACTTC.

The V gene is TRBV20-1, the J gene TRBJ2-1; 9 bases fit TRBD2. The V and J ends lost 5 bases and 5 bases, in that order; junction bases with no gene match: 7. This CDR3 is built from 14 residues. In germline, CDR1 is DFQATT, CDR2 SNEGSKA (reference sequence). The CDR3: CSAPPGTSHNEQFF. The CDR3 DNA reads TGCAGTGCTCCCCCTGGGACTAGCCACAATGAGCAGTTCTTC.

The chain recombines TRBV7-8 with TRBJ2-1; D gene unclear. Per germline, CDR1 SGHVS and CDR2 FQNEAQ. This CDR3 is 14 amino acids long. Deletions cut 3 bases from V and 7 bases from J, with 13 bases between. CDR3: CASSFALMGNEQFF. The CDR3 DNA reads TGTGCCAGCAGCTTCGCGCTGATGGGGAATGAGCAGTTCTTC.

As to this clonotype: Since a much larger clone is just one base distant, this may be a read error. The chain links TRBV12-3 or TRBV12-4 to TRBJ2-7; the D is unclear. TRBJ2-5 explains the end of the DNA better; the J call may be wrong. CDR3 length: 14 residues. The CDR3 spells CASSPSSGVATQYF. DNA of the CDR3: TGTGCCAGCAGCCCCTCTAGTGGGGTCGCGACCCAGTACTTC.

The chain combines TRBV20-1 with TRBJ1-2; TRBD1 agrees at 7 bases. The CDR3 loop spans 12 amino acids. CDR1 is DFQATT, CDR2 SNEGSKA, per germline (reference sequence). The ends lost 0 bases at V and 9 bases at J; junction bases unmatched: 4. CDR3 nucleotide sequence: TGCAGTGCTAGAGAGGACAGGCGCCGCTACACCTTC. Residues: CSAREDRRRYTF.

V usage is TRBV7-2 and J usage is TRBJ1-2, with D unclear. With 5 bases removed from V and 4 bases from J, the gap between germline ends came to 11 bases. CDR1 SGHTA and CDR2 FQGNSA come from the germline V gene. The CDR3 is 13 amino acids. Written as DNA, the CDR3 is TGTGCCAGCAGCCTTCAGAGCCTCTATGGCTACACCTTC. Translation gives CASSLQSLYGYTF.

V usage is TRBV9 and J usage is TRBJ2-1; TRBD2 aligns across 8 bases. There are 16 residues in the CDR3. The V gene end was trimmed by 4 bases and the J gene end by 0 bases; junction bases not matched to a gene: 6. From germline, CDR1 is SGDLS and CDR2 YYNGEE. CDR3 nucleotide sequence: TGTGCCAGCAGCTTCCGGGGGGGAAGCTCCTACAATGAGCAGTTCTTC. Its protein product is CASSFRGGSSYNEQFF.

DNA of the CDR3: TGCGCCAGCAGCGCTACCGGGACTAGCGTTGAGACCCAGTACTTC. Translation gives CASSATGTSVETQYF. The chain carries TRBV5-1 and TRBJ2-5; 10 bases agree with TRBD2. Germline V CDR1 and CDR2: SGHRS, YFSETQ. The CDR3 loop spans 15 amino acids. The ends lost 4 bases at V and 5 bases at J; junction bases unmatched: 8.

The chain is built from TRBV6-5 and TRBJ2-5, with D perhaps TRBD2 (6 bases). The V end was cut by 5 bases, the J end by 5 bases, with 18 bases between. Germline loops: CDR1 MNHEY, CDR2 SVGAGI. CDR3 length: 15 amino acids. The CDR3 spells CASSLLTSPPETQYF. CDR3 sequence (DNA): TGTGCCAGCAGTCTGTTGACTAGTCCACCCGAGACCCAGTACTTC.

At least ten counts were recorded for this clonotype. V gene TRBV6-5 combines with J gene TRBJ2-7; no firm D call. Trimming stripped 6 bases from V and 3 bases from J, with 15 bases between. The CDR3 extends over 14 amino acids. Germline values: CDR1 MNHEY, CDR2 SVGAGI. CDR3 protein: CASRIQGNLYEQYF. DNA for the CDR3: TGTGCCAGCAGGATACAAGGAAACCTCTACGAGCAGTACTTC.

The table lists this clonotype with a count of one. V gene TRBV9 combines with J gene TRBJ2-3; D possibly corresponds to TRBD2 (5 bases). Per the germline V gene, CDR1 is SGDLS and CDR2 is YYNGEE. Trimming shortened V by 4 bases and J by 2 bases, and 17 bases separated the two germline ends. The CDR3 has 16 amino acids. CDR3: CASSYTAGITTDTQYF. DNA of the CDR3: TGTGCCAGCAGCTATACGGCGGGTATCACCACAGATACGCAGTATTTT.

The chain uses TRBV7-9 and TRBJ2-2; TRBD2 matches at 7 bases. CDR1 is SEHNR and CDR2 is FQNEAQ in the germline V gene (reference sequence). Trimming at V came to 5 bases and at J to 5 bases, leaving 14 bases not matched to a gene. This CDR3 contains 17 residues. CDR3: CASSPLAGALRTGELFF. Written as DNA, the CDR3 is TGTGCCAGCAGCCCGCTGGCGGGAGCCCTGCGAACCGGGGAGCTGTTTTTT.

This chain connects TRBV5-6 to TRBJ1-1; 7 bases agree with TRBD1. Per the germline V gene, CDR1 is SGHDT and CDR2 is YYEEEE. The CDR3 sequence is 12 residues long. Trimming at V came to 0 bases and at J to 12 bases, leaving 5 bases not matched to a gene. DNA of the CDR3: TGTGCCAGCAGCTTGGAACAGGGGAAGACTTTCTTT. It encodes CASSLEQGKTFF. The full variable domain, its missing parts supplied by reference TRBV5-6 and TRBJ1-1, is DAGVTQSPTHLIKTRGQQVTLRCSPKSGHDTVSWYQQALGQGPQFIFQYYEEEERQRGNFPDRFSGHQFPNYSSELNVNALLLGDSALYLCASSLEQGKTFFGQGTRLTVV.

The chain carries TRBV16 and TRBJ2-3, with D possibly TRBD2 on 6 matching bases. Deletions cut 2 bases from V and 5 bases from J, with 14 bases between. There are 15 residues in the CDR3. Germline V lookup: CDR1 KGHSY, CDR2 FQNENV. In nucleotides, the CDR3 is TGTGCCAGCAGCCAAGGTGGATTAGCGGAAGATACGCAGTATTTT. It codes for CASSQGGLAEDTQYF.

This clonotype was found many times. This chain links TRBV6-2 or TRBV6-3 with TRBJ2-1; a possible D gene is TRBD2 (5 bases). In germline, CDR1 is MNHEY, CDR2 SVGEGT. The ends were cut back, 2 bases at V and 10 bases at J, with 12 bases in the middle. The CDR3 loop spans 13 amino acids. The CDR3: CASSYELVAEQFF. The DNA for the CDR3 is TGTGCCAGCAGTTACGAACTAGTTGCCGAGCAGTTCTTC.

This clonotype was seen a handful of times. The chain has TRBV24-1 and TRBJ2-1, with TRBD1 matching 7 bases. CDR3 size: 18 residues. Per the germline V gene, CDR1 is KGHDR and CDR2 is SFDVKD. With 3 bases clipped from V and 3 bases from J, the junction kept 13 bases outside the gene matches. The CDR3 nucleotides read TGTGCCACCAGTGATGTGGCTCCGACAGGGAGTCACTACAATGAGCAGTTCTTC. Its protein product is CATSDVAPTGSHYNEQFF.

This chain connects TRBV20-1 to TRBJ2-1, with a tentative D call TRBD2 (6 bases). Germline lookup yields CDR1 DFQATT and CDR2 SNEGSKA (reference sequence). CDR3 size: 13 residues. Trimming removed 5 bases from V and 5 bases from J, with 13 bases in between. CDR3 coding DNA: TGCAGTGCTTGGCCCGGGAGAAACAATGAGCAGTTCTTC. Amino acids: CSAWPGRNNEQFF.

At least ten counts were recorded for this clonotype. V gene TRBV29-1 combines with J gene TRBJ2-7; 12 bases are shared with TRBD2. The CDR3 runs 13 residues. The V and J ends lost 4 bases and 5 bases, in that order; junction bases with no gene match: 3. Per the germline V gene, CDR1 is SQVTM and CDR2 is ANQGSEA. Here the CDR3 DNA reads TGCAGCGTTGGGACTAGCGGGAACAACGAGCAGTACTTC. This gives the protein CSVGTSGNNEQYF.

This clonotype was observed a single time. One end of the junction is discordant with germline, which a read error may explain. The chain is built from TRBV20-1 and TRBJ2-3; TRBD2 is a possible D gene (5 bases). Per germline, CDR1 DFQATT and CDR2 SNEGSKA (reference sequence). The CDR3 runs 12 residues. The CDR3 reads CGASLGGDTQYF. DNA of the CDR3: TGCGGTGCTAGCCTCGGAGGAGATACGCAGTATTTT.

The rearrangement uses TRBV10-3 and TRBJ2-3; D is possibly TRBD2 (5 bases). This CDR3 comprises 16 residues. V was pared by 3 bases and J by 5 bases, with 18 bases between. Germline CDR1 reads ENHRY; CDR2 reads SYGVKD. The CDR3, as DNA: TGTGCCATCAGTGAAGACTATTCAGACCACAGAGATACGCAGTATTTT. It is translated as CAISEDYSDHRDTQYF.

This sequence joins TRBV10-3 and TRBJ2-5; possible D gene TRBD1, 6 bases. The germline gives CDR1 ENHRY, CDR2 SYGVKD. Trimming shortened V by 7 bases and J by 11 bases, and 26 bases separated the two germline ends. This CDR3 is built from 15 residues. The CDR3 region is CAITQTNTGSNEQYF. The CDR3 DNA follows: TGTGCCATCACTCAGACCAACACAGGGTCCAATGAGCAGTACTTC.

V is TRBV20-1 and J is TRBJ1-1; D is unclear. CDR1 and CDR2 (germline): DFQATT, SNEGSKA (reference sequence). Deletions cut 0 bases from V and 14 bases from J, with 25 bases between. The CDR3 sequence is 15 residues long. CDR3 bases: TGCAGTGCTAGAGATGGACTTATCATGAACACTGAAACCTTCTTT. Translating it yields CSARDGLIMNTETFF.

This chain joins TRBV7-2 and TRBJ2-2; no clear D. The CDR3 covers 14 residues. The V gene lost 5 bases and the J gene lost 0 bases, with 7 bases spanning the gap. Germline-derived CDR1 and CDR2 are SGHTA and FQGNSA. The chain's CDR3 is CASSAISNTGELFF. In DNA, the CDR3 is TGTGCCAGCAGCGCCATCTCGAACACCGGGGAGCTGTTTTTT.